This T cell receptor beta chain was sequenced in a study of response to subunit inactivated influenza vaccine. Findings and caveats of the study: There was a suggestion from the authors that each seasonal influenza vaccination recruits few new T cells.

The V and J ends lost 3 bases and 2 bases, in that order; junction bases with no gene match: 6. The CDR3 has 15 amino acids. CDR1 is DFQATT, CDR2 SNEGSKA, per germline (reference sequence). MiXCR, applied by TCRdb to the RT-PCR reads, yields one record per CDR3 protein. The sample holds 430,000 or so distinct CDR3 sequences, about a tenth seen once. A word on this clonotype: What it binds is not known.

The rearrangement uses TRBV20-1 and TRBJ2-3; 9 bases fit TRBD2. The specimen was PBMCs from blood, collected more than 35 days after vaccination. The receptor's source is a man aged 45-65 years who received an inactivated influenza vaccine. This chain's CDR3 is CSARLASGNTDTQYF. The CDR3 region has the DNA TGCAGTGCTAGGTTGGCTAGCGGGAACACAGATACGCAGTATTTT.